The clone carrying this T cell receptor (beta chain) was observed a few times. Its antigen is not identified. The germline V and J ends were trimmed by 4 bases and 4 bases, with 14 bases remaining between them. The CDR3 is made up of 14 amino acids. Germline loops: CDR1 SGHRS, CDR2 YFSETQ. This sample was included in a study of T cells after yellow fever vaccination. Study results and limitations: Relatively few clonotypes were ones that appeared in both CD4 and CD8 compartments. A large majority of primary-vaccination clones showed up again after the booster (about 96% CD4, roughly 88% CD8).

Synthesis of TCR cDNA relied on 5'RACE template switching, which attached a universal primer site and UMIs. TCRdb reprocessed the 5' RACE reads via MiXCR and lists one record per CDR3 protein. Altogether a few hundred thousand distinct CDR3 sequences are present, roughly 20% being singletons, with the ten largest covering roughly a sixth. The material was PBMCs, obtained before the yellow fever booster vaccination. The chain carries TRBV5-1 and TRBJ2-5, with D tentatively TRBD1 or TRBD2 (6 bases each). The sequence came from a man between 18 and 35 years old who received the YFV17D yellow fever vaccine. The DNA of the CDR3 is TGCGCCAGCAGCCCCCGCAGGGGAGGAGAGACCCAGTACTTC. Translating gives CASSPRRGGETQYF.